The clone carrying this T cell receptor (beta chain) showed up just once. Its antigen remains unidentified. The data were taken from a study of T cell responses to AZD1222 COVID-19 vaccine. The CDR3 has 13 amino acids. Germline CDR1 and CDR2: ENHRY and SYGVKD. Trimming left V 0 bases short and J 8 bases short, with 8 bases between. Whole-study findings and limits: The number of AZD1222 recipients seropositive at baseline was only five to seven. In a largely white British group with more females than males, clonal diversity was possibly underestimated. Repertoire samples came only from after the peak T cell response. Vaccine-related CD4 TCRs covered spike, predominating at 160-218 and 743-854.

Measured with immunoSEQ multiplex PCR; TCRdb has only the in-frame clones, and not every one. The table lists more than 150,000 clones, more than 85% of them singletons. Sequences were derived from peripheral blood, sampled 28 days after the second AZD1222 dose. This clonotype was sampled from an adult who received the AZD1222 COVID-19 vaccine. The V gene is TRBV10-3, the J gene TRBJ2-4; maybe TRBD1 (5 bases). The CDR3 DNA reads as TGTGCCATCAGTGAGTCCTCAGGGTACATTCAGTACTTC. The encoded protein is CAISESSGYIQYF.